The 25 T cell receptor beta chains given below trace back to one sample, sequenced in a study of response to subunit inactivated influenza vaccine. MiXCR was run by TCRdb on the RT-PCR reads, yielding one entry per CDR3 protein. The sample holds fewer than 600,000 distinct CDR3 sequences, approximately 7.7% seen once. Sequenced here: PBMCs from blood, sampled 23 to 25 months after vaccination. The receptors derive from a man between 45 and 75 years old who received an inactivated influenza vaccine.

This clonotype has a handful of counts. This chain uses TRBV25-1 with TRBJ2-6; D remains ambiguous. This CDR3 has 15 residues. Looked up from germline, CDR1 is MGHDK and CDR2 is SYGVNS. V dropped 3 bases and J dropped 4 bases, with 10 bases sitting between them. The CDR3, as DNA: TGTGCCAGCAGTGACTTGGGTACCGGGGCCAACGTCCTGACTTTC. This sequence encodes CASSDLGTGANVLTF.

This clonotype was seen ten or more times. This rearrangement joins TRBV12-3 or TRBV12-4 to TRBJ1-4; 10 bases align to TRBD1. CDR3 length equals 15 residues. Trimming at V came to 5 bases and at J to 7 bases, leaving 7 bases not matched to a gene. The CDR3 DNA follows: TGTGCCAGCAGTCCCTCCGGGACAGGGGTTGAAAAACTGTTTTTT. Protein: CASSPSGTGVEKLFF.

V is TRBV20-1 and J is TRBJ2-5; D assignment may be TRBD1 or TRBD2 (5 bases each). This CDR3 has 15 amino acids. V was shortened by 0 bases and J by 4 bases, with 15 bases between the two germline ends. Germline V lookup: CDR1 DFQATT, CDR2 SNEGSKA (reference sequence). CDR3 coding DNA: TGCAGTGCTAGAGATAGGCGGGCAGGGACAGAGACCCAGTACTTC. This encodes CSARDRRAGTETQYF.

The chain is built from TRBV7-2 and TRBJ2-4; 8 nucleotides agree with TRBD1. Unmatched junction bases numbered 2, after V lost 3 bases and J lost 7 bases. CDR1 SGHTA and CDR2 FQGNSA come from the germline V gene. The CDR3 totals 13 residues. CDR3 DNA: TGTGCCAGCAGCTTGGGACAGGCCAACATTCAGTACTTC. This gives the protein CASSLGQANIQYF.

This chain connects TRBV5-5 to TRBJ1-4, with 9 bases identical to TRBD1. Germline CDR1 SGHKS, CDR2 YYEKEE (reference sequence). V lost 0 bases to trimming and J lost 12 bases; unmatched junction nucleotides: 9. The CDR3 is 15 residues long. CDR3: CASSLGPVGTGQLFF. CDR3 DNA: TGTGCCAGCAGCTTGGGTCCGGTCGGGACAGGGCAACTGTTTTTT.

This clonotype was detected a few times. The J gene is TRBJ2-7, the V gene TRBV4-3; TRBD2 might be the D (5 bases). Deletions cut 2 bases from V and 3 bases from J, with 14 bases between. The germline V gene encodes CDR1 LGHNA and CDR2 YSLEER. The CDR3 totals 15 residues. The CDR3 coding sequence is TGCGCCAGCAGCCAATATCCAGCGGAGTACTACGAGCAGTACTTC. Translating it yields CASSQYPAEYYEQYF.

This clonotype has only a few counts. CDR3 nucleotides: TGTGCCACCAGCAGAGATCTATGGGGACAGGGCGGTCGGAGCAATCAGCCCCAGCATTTT. It codes for CATSRDLWGQGGRSNQPQHF. The chain has TRBV15 and TRBJ1-5, with 9 bases matching TRBD1. The CDR3 consists of 20 residues. Germline values: CDR1 LNHNV, CDR2 YYDKDF (reference sequence). J gave up 1 base and V 0 bases, and 13 bases lay outside the gene matches.

This clonotype was picked up a small number of times. J is TRBJ1-2 and V is TRBV6-6; TRBD1 matches 7 bases. The CDR3 totals 13 residues. The V gene's germline CDR1 is MNHNY and CDR2 SVGAGI (reference sequence). V gave up 7 bases and J gave up 2 bases; unmatched junction bases: 4. The CDR3 DNA reads TGTGCCAGCACCGACAGGGCGAACTATGGCTACACCTTC. Translated: CASTDRANYGYTF.

This clonotype came up a few times. This chain links TRBV14 with TRBJ2-3, with a weak D call TRBD1 (6 bases). V gave up 3 bases and J gave up 4 bases, with 8 bases separating them. This CDR3 is 13 amino acids long. The germline gives CDR1 SGHDN, CDR2 FVKESK. The CDR3 loop reads CASSHYRADTQYF. CDR3 nucleotide sequence: TGTGCCAGCAGCCATTACAGGGCAGATACGCAGTATTTT.

The chain couples TRBV5-5 to TRBJ1-5; D may be TRBD1 (6 bases). The CDR3 length is 15 residues. The germline V gene has CDR1 SGHKS and CDR2 YYEKEE (reference sequence). Trimming removed 0 bases from V and 3 bases from J, with 10 bases in between. CDR3 nucleotides: TGTGCCAGCAGCTTGGCTGGACAGCACAATCAGCCCCAGCATTTT. Its protein product is CASSLAGQHNQPQHF.

This clonotype was seen only a few times. V usage is TRBV6-2 or TRBV6-3 and J usage is TRBJ1-2, with TRBD1 matching over 10 bases. V lost 2 bases and J lost 6; bases outside the gene matches: 9. This CDR3 contains 16 residues. Germline CDR1 MNHEY, CDR2 SVGEGT. The CDR3 region has the DNA TGTGCCAGCAGTTACACGAGACAGGGGGCCTCGGATGGCTACACCTTC. Its protein product is CASSYTRQGASDGYTF.

In this sample, this clonotype turned up a few times. V gene TRBV7-7 combines with J gene TRBJ2-5, with 8 bases fitting TRBD1. Germline V lookup: CDR1 SSHAT, CDR2 FNYEAQ (reference sequence). This CDR3 spans 15 amino acids. Losses at the gene ends were 6 bases for V and 5 bases for J; bases not matched to a gene: 11. DNA for the CDR3: TGTGCCAGCAGATCGGGCCCAGGGGGCGTGGAGACCCAGTACTTC. This translates into CASRSGPGGVETQYF.

Many counts were recorded for this clonotype. V gene TRBV15 combines with J gene TRBJ2-7; TRBD1 might be the D (6 bases). Germline V gene data show CDR1 as LNHNV and CDR2 as YYDKDF (reference sequence). The CDR3 length is 13 residues. V lost 3 bases to trimming and J lost 3 bases, with 9 bases between them. In DNA, the CDR3 is TGTGCCACCAGCAGGGACAGCTACTACGAGCAGTACTTC. Its protein is CATSRDSYYEQYF.

The chain is built from TRBV6-1 and TRBJ2-5, with 8 bases matching TRBD2. The CDR3 is made up of 15 amino acids. The V gene's germline CDR1 is MNHNS and CDR2 SASEGT. Unmatched junction bases numbered 10, after V lost 5 bases and J lost 5 bases. CDR3 bases: TGTGCCAGCAGTACCCGCCTCGGGGGGGAGGAGACCCAGTACTTC. Protein product: CASSTRLGGEETQYF.

The chain carries TRBV20-1 and TRBJ2-3; 9 nucleotides agree with TRBD2. Germline V gene sequence: CDR1 DFQATT, CDR2 SNEGSKA (reference sequence). This CDR3 has 16 residues. After removal of 0 bases from V and 4 bases from J, the junction contained 8 bases not matched to a gene. CDR3 nucleotides: TGCAGTGCTAGAGATTTTGCGGGAGGGCTCCCAGATACGCAGTATTTT. Amino acid sequence: CSARDFAGGLPDTQYF.

In its sample, this clonotype was seen a few times. This chain connects TRBV27 to TRBJ2-7; D gene unclear. CDR3 length: 13 amino acids. CDR1 and CDR2 from the germline V gene are MNHEY and SMNVEV (reference sequence). Trimming took off 0 bases at V and 3 bases at J, with 6 bases between the two ends. CDR3 protein: CASSLSWFYEQYF. CDR3 nucleotide sequence: TGTGCCAGCAGTTTATCTTGGTTCTACGAGCAGTACTTC.

V and J are TRBV6-2 or TRBV6-3 and TRBJ2-1, with D tentatively TRBD2 (5 bases). The CDR3 runs 13 residues. Germline V gives CDR1 MNHEY, CDR2 SVGEGT. V lost 6 bases, J lost 5 bases, and 11 bases lay in between. For the CDR3, the DNA is TGTGCCAGCAGGAAGGACGGGGACAATGAGCAGTTCTTC. Translated, it gives CASRKDGDNEQFF.

The genes are TRBV5-6 and TRBJ2-7, with TRBD2 matching 8 bases. The CDR3 is 13 amino acids. Germline lookup yields CDR1 SGHDT and CDR2 YYEEEE. J lost 4 bases, V lost 5 bases, and 5 bases had no gene match. CDR3 in DNA: TGTGCCAGCAGGCCACGGGAGGGATACGAGCAGTACTTC. Translated, it gives CASRPREGYEQYF. Complete variable domain (other parts from reference TRBV5-6 and TRBJ2-7): DAGVTQSPTHLIKTRGQQVTLRCSPKSGHDTVSWYQQALGQGPQFIFQYYEEEERQRGNFPDRFSGHQFPNYSSELNVNALLLGDSALYLCASRPREGYEQYFGPGTRLTVT.

This clonotype has just a few counts. This rearrangement joins TRBV28 to TRBJ2-7, with 13 bases identical to TRBD2. V lost 5 bases to trimming and J lost 5 bases; unmatched junction nucleotides: 12. The CDR3 covers 17 residues. Germline CDR1 and CDR2: MDHEN and SYDVKM. Written as DNA, the CDR3 is TGTGCCAGCAGTGGGTTAGTTGGACTAGCGGGAGTTAACGAGCAGTACTTC. It is translated as CASSGLVGLAGVNEQYF. Together with reference TRBV28 and TRBJ2-7, the CDR3 gives the full variable domain: DVKVTQSSRYLVKRTGEKVFLECVQDMDHENMFWYRQDPGLGLRLIYFSYDVKMKEKGDIPEGYSVSREKKERFSLILESASTNQTSMYLCASSGLVGLAGVNEQYFGPGTRLTVT.

This clonotype was detected ten times or more. The V call is TRBV6-1, the J call TRBJ2-1, with D possibly matching TRBD2 (5 bases). The germline V and J ends were trimmed by 6 bases and 5 bases, with 14 bases remaining between them. Germline-derived CDR1 and CDR2 are MNHNS and SASEGT. The CDR3 contains 14 residues. CDR3 sequence reads: CASSAGEFHNEQFF. The CDR3 region has the DNA TGTGCCAGCAGCGCCGGGGAATTTCACAATGAGCAGTTCTTC.

Many counts were recorded for this clonotype. The chain combines TRBV20-1 with TRBJ1-5; TRBD1 aligns across 10 bases. This CDR3 contains 16 residues. Trimming at V came to 3 bases and at J to 3 bases, leaving 8 bases not matched to a gene. Germline V gene lookup returns CDR1 DFQATT and CDR2 SNEGSKA (reference sequence). The CDR3 DNA follows: TGCAGTGCTAGGGATAGGACAGGGGGGATCAATCAGCCCCAGCATTTT. Translated: CSARDRTGGINQPQHF.

This clonotype was recorded at least ten times. J is TRBJ2-5 and V is TRBV29-1; TRBD2 is a possible D gene (5 bases). Per the germline V gene, CDR1 is SQVTM and CDR2 is ANQGSEA. The CDR3 is 10 amino acids. V was pared by 4 bases and J by 5 bases, with 5 bases between. The DNA of the CDR3 is TGCAGCGTTGGAGGGGAGACCCAGTACTTC. This encodes CSVGGETQYF. Full variable domain (rest looked up from reference TRBV29-1 and TRBJ2-5): SAVISQKPSRDICQRGTSLTIQCQVDSQVTMMFWYRQQPGQSLTLIATANQGSEATYESGFVIDKFPISRPNLTFSTLTVSNMSPEDSSIYLCSVGGETQYFGPGTRLLVL.

This clonotype was found a few times. This chain joins TRBV5-5 and TRBJ2-1; 11 bases map to TRBD2. The V gene end was trimmed by 4 bases and the J gene end by 8 bases; junction bases not matched to a gene: 8. The CDR3 spans 15 residues. Germline V gives CDR1 SGHKS, CDR2 YYEKEE (reference sequence). The CDR3 here is CASSLTSGSYHEQFF. The DNA for the CDR3 is TGTGCCAGCAGCCTAACTAGCGGGAGTTATCATGAGCAGTTCTTC.

V is TRBV20-1 and J is TRBJ2-7, with 10 bases that match TRBD2. V lost 0 bases and J lost 0; bases outside the gene matches: 11. This CDR3 has 18 amino acids. Germline assignment: CDR1 DFQATT and CDR2 SNEGSKA (reference sequence). This CDR3 is CSARDRRGTSAYSYEQYF. The DNA of the CDR3 is TGCAGTGCTAGAGACCGGAGGGGGACTAGCGCCTACTCCTACGAGCAGTACTTC.

The chain joins TRBV6-1 to TRBJ2-7, with D possibly matching TRBD1 (6 bases). The germline CDR1 and CDR2 sequences are MNHNS and SASEGT. V was pared by 6 bases and J by 2 bases, with 17 bases between. CDR3 length: 15 residues. The CDR3 sequence is CASSSGQTITYEQYF. The DNA for the CDR3 is TGTGCCAGCAGCTCCGGACAGACTATTACCTACGAGCAGTACTTC.